The clone carrying this T cell receptor beta chain has ten or more counts. What it binds is unknown. TCRs were amplified from about 620 ng gDNA of bulk tumor per sample. Far-apart biopsies, several per primary tumor, were taken during surgery. Patients had untreated, newly diagnosed non-small cell lung cancer and underwent curative surgery. All donors had received a new diagnosis of non-small cell lung cancer and were undergoing surgery with curative intent. Trimming left V 3 bases short and J 4 bases short, with 10 bases between. CDR1 PRHDT and CDR2 FYEKMQ come from the germline V gene (reference sequence). The CDR3 totals 14 residues. The data stem from a study of immune heterogeneity within non-small cell lung tumors. Amplification of the TCR beta CDR3 was achieved through multiplex PCR with 32 V and 13 J primers. In TCRdb, the multiplex PCR reads were re-called with MiXCR into one record per CDR3 protein. This table has approximately 21,000 distinct CDR3 sequences, 28% appearing once.

General study results and limits: Within a patient, dominant CDR3 beta clonotypes were shared across sites, though different locations had unique frequent clones.

The chain joins TRBV13 to TRBJ1-3; D not certain. Material: lung tumor tissue. The TCR comes from a man aged 35-49 years with non-small cell lung cancer. This CDR3 is CASSFRATGNTIYF. The CDR3, as DNA: TGTGCCAGCAGCTTTCGCGCTACGGGAAACACCATATATTTT.